The TCR beta chain under discussion was sequenced for a study of blood T cell repertoires in COVID-19. The wider study: Italy, Spain and the United States were the sources of the convalescent and acute COVID-19 samples. In each case, the material was cDNA or gDNA derived from T cells, B-cell-depleted T cells, or PBMCs.

CDR1 and CDR2 from the germline V gene are ENHRY and SYGVKD. The CDR3 has 12 amino acids. Trimming removed 4 bases from V and 3 bases from J, with 6 bases in between. Source study methods: For nucleated cells, counts were estimated from reference gene primer amplification. TCRdb's copy holds only in-frame clones and misses some; the assay was immunoSEQ multiplex PCR. V and J calls and clone size are copied from that table; D and trimming were computed from the DNA. The repertoire holds 300,000 to 400,000 clones, with roughly 87% as singletons. Sequencing was done on a sample of peripheral blood. The chain uses TRBV10-3 and TRBJ2-5; possibly TRBD1 for D (6 bases). The TCR sequence derives from a man aged 30 to 39 with COVID-19, enrolled during active disease. The CDR3 region is CAISGTEETQYF. For the CDR3, the DNA is TGTGCCATCAGTGGGACAGAAGAGACCCAGTACTTC.